This T cell receptor beta chain was retrieved from a study of T cell responses to AZD1222 COVID-19 vaccine listed by TCRdb under 2021. Some background on the complete study: AZD1222 recipients with second doses at about 4 weeks or about 12 weeks were pooled, because spike-specific TCR depth and breadth did not differ between schedules. TCR sequencing covered over 230 trial participants: 200 to 210 given two doses of AZD1222 and 26 given two doses of MenACWY control vaccine. Trial participants were enrolled into age subgroups of 18-55, 56-69 and 70-plus years, which contained about 150, 27 and 61 TCR-sequenced participants, respectively.

The meaning of the sample's time point label: baseline before first vaccination. Vaccinee samples were obtained from the UK trials COV001 and COV002, which included a single-blind randomized controlled phase 2/3 trial of AZD1222 (ChAdOx1 nCoV-19) in healthy adults. For TCRbeta chain sequencing, PBMC samples from trial participants were taken at day 0 and at day 28 after the second dose. Study-level results and caveats: Conclusions about previously exposed vaccinees are limited, since just six or seven AZD1222 recipients were seropositive for SARS-CoV-2 at baseline. Because no samples from the day 14 peak response were available, repertoires could be characterized only after the peak T cell response. Vaccine-associated CD4 TCRs spanned the whole spike protein, with dominant responses in regions 160-218 and 743-854. In the small 56-69-year group, the increase in depth fell short of significance, most likely because of low power. Epitopes outside the regions mutated in the B.1.351 and B.1.1.7 variants were reportedly recognized by nearly half of the unique spike-specific TCRs. Spike-specific TCR breadth and depth rose significantly after two AZD1222 doses compared with day 0 and with MenACWY recipients. Participants were mostly white British and included more females than males, and it was suggested by the authors that clonal diversity may have been underestimated.

Measured from the cysteine to the phenylalanine, the CDR3 is 15 residues long. The read is trimmed to its CDR3 DNA, 45 bases read in frame from base 1. CDR1 GTSNPN and CDR2 SVGIG were looked up in the germline V gene (reference sequence). Trimming costs V 0 bases and J 7 bases, and their ends lie 15 bases apart. This clone was seen once. The clone's antigen remains unknown. Qualities for individual bases were not recorded, and no much larger clone is one base off. The CDR3 regions of human TCRbeta chains were analyzed by immunosequencing. The paper's data handling went like this. Repertoire TCRs were matched against a reference library of SARS-CoV-2-specific TCRs generated with the MIRA antigen-specificity platform. Breadth was defined as the fraction of unique TCRs that were SARS-CoV-2-associated. Depth was defined as the fraction of total T cells that were SARS-CoV-2-associated. Using the MIRA data, every spike-specific TCR was mapped to the spike region that the TCR reacted to and assigned to either a CD4 or a CD8 class. Log10-transformed breadth and depth values were compared by one-way ANOVA with Sidak's multiple comparisons tests. The source is immuneACCESS, and TCRdb retained only in-frame sequences with V and J called. Part of the clones is not carried over; for the studies checked, unresolved V genes explain less than half of this, and the remainder is unexplained. That table supplies the V and J calls and clone size; D and trimming were determined from the DNA. The sample table shows roughly 100,000 clones, and around nine tenths are seen once. In total, the top ten clones hold more than 9% of the sample.

This sample comprised peripheral blood, obtained on day 0 of AZD1222 vaccination. The chain joins TRBV30 to TRBJ2-2, and the D gene may be TRBD2, 6 bases matching. The receptor comes from an adult in good health. The nucleotide sequence reads TGTGCCTGGAGTGTGGACGGGAGTTGGGTCGGGGAGCTGTTTTTT. Translated, this gives CAWSVDGSWVGELFF. Joined to the reference TRBV30 and TRBJ2-2 proteins, this CDR3 gives the full variable domain: SQTIHQWPATLVQPVGSPLSLECTVEGTSNPNLYWYRQAAGRGLQLLFYSVGIGQISSEVPQNLSASRPQDRQFILSSKKLLLSDSGFYLCAWSVDGSWVGELFFGEGSRLTVL.